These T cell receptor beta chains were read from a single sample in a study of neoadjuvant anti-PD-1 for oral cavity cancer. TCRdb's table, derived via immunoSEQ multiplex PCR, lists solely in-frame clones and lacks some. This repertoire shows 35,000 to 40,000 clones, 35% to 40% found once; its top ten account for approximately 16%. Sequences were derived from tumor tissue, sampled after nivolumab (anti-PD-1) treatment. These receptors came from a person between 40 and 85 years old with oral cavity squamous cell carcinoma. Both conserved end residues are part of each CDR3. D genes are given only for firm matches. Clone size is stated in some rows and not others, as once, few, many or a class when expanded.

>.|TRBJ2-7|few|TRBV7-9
CASSLIYEQYF
TGTGCCAGCAGCTTAATCTACGAGCAGTACTTC
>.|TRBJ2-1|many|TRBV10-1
CASSGQANEQFF
TGCGCCAGCAGTGGACAGGCAAATGAGCAGTTCTTC
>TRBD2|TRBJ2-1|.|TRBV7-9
CASSLWFGTRYYNEQFF
TGTGCCAGCAGCTTATGGTTCGGGACTAGGTACTACAATGAGCAGTTCTTC
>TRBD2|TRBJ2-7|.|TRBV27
CASSPTGTSGLGKQYF
TGTGCCAGCAGCCCCACCGGGACTAGCGGCCTCGGGAAGCAGTACTTC
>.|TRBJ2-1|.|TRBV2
CASSAQRYEQFF
TGTGCCAGCAGTGCCCAGAGATATGAGCAGTTCTTC
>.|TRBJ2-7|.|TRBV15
CATSRDQQRAYEQYF
TGTGCCACCAGCAGAGATCAACAGCGCGCCTACGAGCAGTACTTC
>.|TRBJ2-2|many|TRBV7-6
CASSLAGLELFF
TGTGCCAGCAGCTTAGCGGGGTTGGAGCTGTTTTTT
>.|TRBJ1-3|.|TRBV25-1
CASSVSGARNTIYF
TGTGCCAGCAGTGTTTCGGGGGCACGGAACACCATATATTTT
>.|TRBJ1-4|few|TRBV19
CASSNPGGEKLFF
TGTGCCAGTAGTAACCCTGGTGGGGAAAAACTGTTTTTT
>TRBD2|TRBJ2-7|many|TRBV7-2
CASSLNPSGSYEQYF
TGTGCCAGCAGCTTAAACCCTAGCGGGAGTTACGAGCAGTACTTC